This TCR beta chain was identified in a study of cytomegalovirus exposure and HLA in healthy donors. The PCR made use of 60 Vbeta and 13 Jbeta primers. Repertoires were generated with immunoSEQ multiplex PCR, while TCRdb's copy carries only in-frame clones and drops some. The sample has about 93,000 clones; about 80% are singletons. J lost 0 bases, V lost 4 bases, and 7 bases had no gene match. Germline CDR1 SGHDT, CDR2 YYEEEE. This CDR3 has 16 residues. About this clone itself: Its cognate antigen is unknown.

General study results and limits: The classifier reportedly diagnosed cytomegalovirus status with high sensitivity and specificity.

The clonotype comes from a man under 40 in good health and CMV-seronegative. The V call is TRBV5-6, the J call TRBJ1-5; 7 nucleotides agree with TRBD1. The material sequenced was PBMCs. CDR3 protein: CASSLRDSYSNQPQHF. DNA of the CDR3: TGTGCCAGCAGCCTACGGGACAGCTATAGCAATCAGCCCCAGCATTTT.